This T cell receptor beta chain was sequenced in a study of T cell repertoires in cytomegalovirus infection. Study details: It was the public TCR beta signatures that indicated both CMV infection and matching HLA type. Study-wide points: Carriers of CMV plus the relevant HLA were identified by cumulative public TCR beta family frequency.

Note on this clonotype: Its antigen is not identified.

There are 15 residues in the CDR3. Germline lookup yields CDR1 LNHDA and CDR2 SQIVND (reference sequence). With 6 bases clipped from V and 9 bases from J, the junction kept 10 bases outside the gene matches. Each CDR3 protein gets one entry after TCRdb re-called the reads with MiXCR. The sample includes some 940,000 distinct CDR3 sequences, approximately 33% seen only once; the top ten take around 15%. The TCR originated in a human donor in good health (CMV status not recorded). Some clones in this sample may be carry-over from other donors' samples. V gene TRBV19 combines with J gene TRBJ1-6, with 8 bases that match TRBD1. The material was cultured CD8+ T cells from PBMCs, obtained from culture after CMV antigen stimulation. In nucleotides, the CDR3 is TGTGCCAGTAGCCGGTACGGACAGGGTATTTCACCCCTCCACTTT. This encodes CASSRYGQGISPLHF.